Below, 23 T cell receptor beta chains from the same sample are listed, as sequenced in a study of blood T cells in healthy people across ages. Alongside a J-beta primer mix, a sample-barcoded 5' primer served in a second PCR lasting about 7 to 11 cycles. TCRdb re-called the 5' RACE reads through MiXCR, storing one row per CDR3 protein. The sample has approximately 830,000 distinct CDR3 sequences; about 62% are singletons. The sequenced sample was blood. These receptors came from a man aged 25-40 years in good health.

The V call is TRBV4-3, the J call TRBJ2-2, with 7 bases identical to TRBD1. With V trimmed by 4 bases and J by 7 bases, 3 bases remained unmatched. Germline assignment: CDR1 LGHNA and CDR2 YSLEER. The CDR3 is made up of 13 amino acids. The CDR3 DNA follows: TGCGCCAGCAGCCTGGGACAGATCGGGGAGCTGTTTTTT. Protein: CASSLGQIGELFF.

This chain joins TRBV7-6 and TRBJ2-7; the D is unclear. There are 13 residues in the CDR3. V shed 2 bases and J shed 3 bases, with 8 bases lying between them. The germline gives CDR1 SGHVS, CDR2 FNYEAQ. The CDR3 DNA reads TGTGCCAGCAGCTTAAGCTGGGGCTACGAGCAGTACTTC. Its protein is CASSLSWGYEQYF.

The rearrangement uses TRBV27 and TRBJ2-7; TRBD1 aligns across 7 bases. Per the germline V gene, CDR1 is MNHEY and CDR2 is SMNVEV (reference sequence). The CDR3 length is 16 residues. Trimming cost V 5 bases and J 6 bases; bases outside gene matches: 16. The CDR3 coding sequence is TGTGCCAGCAGTGTAACAGGGGTAATCATCCAAGGCGAGCAGTACTTC. This encodes CASSVTGVIIQGEQYF.

This clonotype occurred once. Relative to the germline gene, one junction end is altered; a read error may explain this. V usage is TRBV20-1 and J usage is TRBJ1-6; D remains ambiguous. The CDR3 is 12 amino acids. Germline V lookup: CDR1 DFQATT, CDR2 SNEGSKA (reference sequence). DNA of the CDR3: TGCAGTGCTATGGTAGCGGATTCACACCTCCACTTT. Protein: CSAMVADSHLHF.

This clonotype has only a few counts. This sequence joins TRBV20-1 and TRBJ2-1; 13 nucleotides align to TRBD2. With V trimmed by 6 bases and J by 4 bases, 3 bases remained unmatched. CDR3 length: 14 amino acids. The germline gives CDR1 DFQATT, CDR2 SNEGSKA (reference sequence). In nucleotides, the CDR3 is TGCAGTGCGGAACTAGCGGGGGGGTACAATGAGCAGTTCTTC. This gives the protein CSAELAGGYNEQFF.

The CDR3 DNA follows: TGCAGCGCCTCCTGGAGCCCTAACCCAGGGACCCAGTACTTC. It yields the protein CSASWSPNPGTQYF. J is TRBJ2-4 and V is TRBV29-1; D call uncertain. The J call is uncertain, as TRBJ2-5 better fits the DNA end. Germline-derived CDR1 and CDR2 are SQVTM and ANQGSEA. CDR3 length: 14 residues.

The chain is built from TRBV12-3 or TRBV12-4 and TRBJ1-2; TRBD1 might be the D (6 bases). The length of the CDR3 is 14 residues. Trimming shortened V by 6 bases and J by 0 bases, and 11 bases separated the two germline ends. The CDR3 loop reads CASSLAGANYGYTF. The CDR3 DNA reads TGTGCCAGCAGCCTTGCAGGGGCTAACTATGGCTACACCTTC.

This rearrangement joins TRBV10-3 to TRBJ2-3; tentatively, D is TRBD2 (6 bases). V shed 6 bases and J shed 4 bases, with 20 bases lying between them. Germline values: CDR1 ENHRY, CDR2 SYGVKD. The CDR3 runs 16 residues. CDR3 nucleotides: TGTGCCATCAGCCCCCCGGGACTCACCCCCTCAGATACGCAGTATTTT. Encoded protein: CAISPPGLTPSDTQYF.

V usage is TRBV2 and J usage is TRBJ2-1; D remains ambiguous. Germline CDR1 reads SNHLY; CDR2 reads FYNNEI. The CDR3 spans 13 residues. V was cut by 7 bases and J by 3 bases, with 10 bases left in between. CDR3 sequence: CASTLPLYNEQFF. CDR3 nucleotide sequence: TGTGCCAGCACTCTCCCACTCTACAATGAGCAGTTCTTC.

The CDR3 bases are TGTGCCAGCAGGCACGGGACTGCCTACAATGAGCAGTTCTTC. Its protein is CASRHGTAYNEQFF. The V gene is TRBV6-5, the J gene TRBJ2-1; tentative D call: TRBD2 (6 bases). The CDR3 has 14 amino acids. Looked up from germline, CDR1 is MNHEY and CDR2 is SVGAGI. The V and J ends lost 6 bases and 2 bases respectively, with 11 bases between them.

This chain connects TRBV9 to TRBJ2-7; D call uncertain. This CDR3 has 14 residues. Per germline, CDR1 SGDLS and CDR2 YYNGEE. Trimming stripped 4 bases from V and 0 bases from J, with 11 bases between. The CDR3, as DNA: TGTGCCAGCAGCCGCGAGCCTTTCTCCTACGAGCAGTACTTC. Amino acids: CASSREPFSYEQYF.

J is TRBJ2-1 and V is TRBV4-1; 10 nucleotides agree with TRBD1. V was clipped by 4 bases and J by 7 bases; unmatched bases: 10. In germline, CDR1 is MGHRA, CDR2 YSYEKL. The CDR3 consists of 16 residues. The CDR3 loop reads CASSPAGTGVLNEQFF. The DNA of the CDR3 is TGCGCCAGCAGCCCAGCCGGGACAGGGGTTTTGAATGAGCAGTTCTTC.

The chain couples TRBV29-1 to TRBJ2-3; 15 bases are a match to TRBD2. The ends lost 6 bases at V and 6 bases at J; junction bases unmatched: 7. There are 15 residues in the CDR3. CDR1 is SQVTM, CDR2 ANQGSEA, per germline. The CDR3 loop reads CSVPGLAGGRDTQYF. In DNA form, the CDR3 reads TGCAGCGTCCCCGGACTAGCGGGGGGGCGGGATACGCAGTATTTT.

This clonotype was detected only a few times. The rearrangement joins TRBV4-2 to TRBJ2-5, with 8 bases identical to TRBD1. Germline CDR1 LGHNA, CDR2 YNFKEQ. V gave up 0 bases and J gave up 1 base; unmatched junction bases: 4. This CDR3 comprises 16 residues. The CDR3 DNA is TGTGCCAGCAGCCAAGAGGACAGGGACCCCCAAGAGACCCAGTACTTC. Amino acids: CASSQEDRDPQETQYF.

The chain is built from TRBV7-2 and TRBJ2-1; 9 positions match TRBD2. CDR1 and CDR2 (germline): SGHTA, FQGNSA. This CDR3 has 15 residues. The ends lost 7 bases at V and 6 bases at J; junction bases unmatched: 10. CDR3: CASTKLAGGLNEQFF. The CDR3 DNA reads as TGTGCCAGCACTAAGCTCGCGGGGGGGCTCAATGAGCAGTTCTTC.

The chain recombines TRBV13 with TRBJ2-5, with 15 bases fitting TRBD2. Per germline, CDR1 PRHDT and CDR2 FYEKMQ (reference sequence). The CDR3 is made up of 16 amino acids. The V and J ends lost 4 bases and 5 bases, in that order; junction bases with no gene match: 5. CDR3 in amino acids: CASSYGLAGGQETQYF. CDR3 bases: TGTGCCAGCAGCTACGGACTAGCGGGGGGGCAGGAGACCCAGTACTTC.

This chain connects TRBV2 to TRBJ2-4, with D hard to call. The last part of the DNA fits TRBJ2-7 better; the J call may be wrong. CDR3 size: 13 residues. The germline V gene has CDR1 SNHLY and CDR2 FYNNEI. As DNA, the CDR3 is TGTGCCAGCGCCGGCTGGAGTACCTACGAGCAGTACTTC. Its protein is CASAGWSTYEQYF.

The chain links TRBV20-1 to TRBJ1-6, with 11 bases identical to TRBD1. After removal of 3 bases from V and 7 bases from J, the junction contained 2 bases not matched to a gene. The CDR3 extends over 14 amino acids. Germline lookup yields CDR1 DFQATT and CDR2 SNEGSKA (reference sequence). CDR3 protein: CSARDRGLNSPLHF. The CDR3 nucleotides are TGCAGTGCTAGGGACAGGGGGCTGAATTCACCCCTCCACTTT.

This clonotype has just a few counts. This chain connects TRBV7-2 to TRBJ2-5; D may be TRBD1 (7 bases). CDR1 is SGHTA and CDR2 is FQGNSA in the germline V gene. Trimming pared 5 bases from V and 4 bases from J, leaving 14 bases between. The CDR3 has 14 amino acids. The CDR3 sequence is CASSTTRGVETQYF. The CDR3 DNA follows: TGTGCCAGCAGCACAACCAGGGGGGTAGAGACCCAGTACTTC.

There are many counts of this clonotype. The chain combines TRBV28 with TRBJ2-7; D is possibly TRBD1 or TRBD2 (5 bases each). Germline CDR1 reads MDHEN; CDR2 reads SYDVKM. V dropped 8 bases and J dropped 2 bases, with 10 bases sitting between them. This CDR3 contains 12 residues. CDR3: CASHMGPYEQYF. In DNA form, the CDR3 reads TGTGCCAGCCACATGGGACCCTACGAGCAGTACTTC.

The V gene is TRBV9, the J gene TRBJ2-6, with D maybe TRBD1 (5 bases). This CDR3 comprises 11 residues. Germline CDR1 is SGDLS and CDR2 is YYNGEE. V gave up 5 bases and J gave up 17 bases, with 14 bases separating them. The CDR3 here is CASSSARGLTF. In DNA, the CDR3 is TGTGCCAGCAGTTCCGCTAGGGGATTGACTTTC. Full variable domain (outside the CDR3, taken from reference TRBV9 and TRBJ2-6): DSGVTQTPKHLITATGQRVTLRCSPRSGDLSVYWYQQSLDQGLQFLIQYYNGEERAKGNILERFSAQQFPDLHSELNLSSLELGDSALYFCASSSARGLTFGAGSRLTVL.

V is TRBV5-1 and J is TRBJ2-5; 12 bases line up with TRBD2. Trimming at V came to 2 bases and at J to 4 bases, leaving 3 bases not matched to a gene. This CDR3 comprises 15 residues. CDR1 and CDR2 (germline): SGHRS, YFSETQ. CDR3 region: CASSFGLAGRETQYF. The CDR3 DNA is TGCGCCAGCAGCTTTGGACTAGCGGGGAGAGAGACCCAGTACTTC.

This clonotype has just a few counts. The rearrangement uses TRBV4-3 and TRBJ2-1; 9 bases are a match to TRBD1. The germline V gene encodes CDR1 LGHNA and CDR2 YSLEER. The length of the CDR3 is 17 residues. Trimming removed 0 bases from V and 7 bases from J; junction bases left unmatched: 10. The CDR3 here is CASSQDGQGIVFNEQFF. The CDR3 region has the DNA TGCGCCAGCAGCCAAGATGGACAGGGGATTGTATTTAATGAGCAGTTCTTC.